This entry lists 23 T cell receptor beta chains sequenced from one sample in a study of T cells in Graves' hyperthyroidism and ophthalmopathy. TCR beta CDR3 region amplification was performed from RNA transcripts. The HTBI primer set was used in a first-round RT-PCR of the TCR CDR3. TCRdb re-called the multiplex PCR reads with MiXCR, one entry per CDR3 protein. This table has 250,000 to 400,000 distinct CDR3 sequences, roughly 15% appearing once. The source material was blood. The source of these receptors is a woman in her thirties or forties with Graves' ophthalmopathy.

This clonotype is categorized as medium-sized. The chain joins TRBV5-8 to TRBJ1-2; no clear D. There are 14 residues in the CDR3. Between the trimmed V and J ends, which lost 0 bases and 3 bases, there was a span of 9 bases. Germline V gene sequence: CDR1 SGHTS, CDR2 YDEGEE. The CDR3 nucleotides read TGTGCCAGCAGCTTGGGCCAGAATTACTATGGCTACACCTTC. This codes for CASSLGQNYYGYTF.

This clonotype was found many times. The V gene is TRBV6-1, the J gene TRBJ1-2; no firm D call. The germline gives CDR1 MNHNS, CDR2 SASEGT. The CDR3 totals 15 residues. Trimming took 0 bases from V and 5 from J, leaving 13 bases between them. The CDR3 is CASSEARTAPYGYTF. CDR3 DNA sequence: TGTGCCAGCAGTGAAGCTCGTACAGCTCCATATGGCTACACCTTC.

This clonotype appeared many times. The chain couples TRBV12-3 or TRBV12-4 to TRBJ1-1; D remains unclear. The germline V and J ends were trimmed by 3 bases and 0 bases, with 8 bases remaining between them. This CDR3 contains 14 residues. DNA for the CDR3: TGTGCCAGCAGTTTTCTTTTGATGAACACTGAAGCTTTCTTT. This gives the protein CASSFLLMNTEAFF.

This clonotype has more than one count but fewer than ten. The V and J genes are TRBV7-9 and TRBJ2-3, with 13 bases that match TRBD2. Germline assignment: CDR1 SEHNR and CDR2 FQNEAQ (reference sequence). The J segment lost 0 bases and the V segment lost 4 bases, leaving 7 bases of the junction unmatched. This CDR3 is built from 18 residues. As DNA, the CDR3 is TGTGCCAGCAGCTCCTGGACTAGCGGGGGCCGGAGCACAGATACGCAGTATTTT. Its protein product is CASSSWTSGGRSTDTQYF.

The chain has TRBV15 and TRBJ2-1, with 10 bases fitting TRBD2. The J segment lost 4 bases and the V segment lost 3 bases, leaving 9 bases of the junction unmatched. The CDR3 totals 17 residues. CDR1 and CDR2 from the germline V gene are LNHNV and YYDKDF (reference sequence). The CDR3 sequence: CATSSTRTSGIYNEQFF. CDR3 DNA: TGTGCCACCAGCAGTACCAGGACTAGCGGCATATACAATGAGCAGTTCTTC.

V gene TRBV4-1 combines with J gene TRBJ2-1; TRBD2 matches at 8 bases. The V and J ends lost 5 bases and 9 bases, in that order; junction bases with no gene match: 15. CDR3 length: 16 amino acids. Germline-derived CDR1 and CDR2 are MGHRA and YSYEKL. In DNA form, the CDR3 reads TGCGCCAGCAGCGCAAGATCGCCGGGAGGGCCTTCTGAGCAGTTCTTC. This codes for CASSARSPGGPSEQFF.

This clonotype was observed many times. V usage is TRBV7-8 and J usage is TRBJ1-2; no reliable D call. Trimming took 0 bases from V and 8 from J, leaving 19 bases between them. This CDR3 has 16 amino acids. Germline V gene lookup returns CDR1 SGHVS and CDR2 FQNEAQ. The CDR3 loop reads CASSLALPGGSKGYTF. CDR3 in DNA: TGTGCCAGCAGCTTAGCTTTGCCGGGTGGGTCGAAGGGCTACACCTTC.

The J gene is TRBJ1-6, the V gene TRBV5-1; D call uncertain. V shed 4 bases and J shed 9 bases, with 11 bases lying between them. The CDR3 has 13 amino acids. Germline V gene data show CDR1 as SGHRS and CDR2 as YFSETQ. This chain's CDR3 is CASSNGVGSPLHF. The CDR3 bases are TGCGCCAGCAGCAACGGTGTGGGTTCACCCCTCCACTTT.

The V and J genes are TRBV10-3 and TRBJ2-7; D may be TRBD2 (6 bases). CDR1 and CDR2 (germline): ENHRY, SYGVKD. The CDR3 runs 14 residues. Trimming removed 4 bases from V and 3 bases from J, with 13 bases in between. CDR3 region: CAISVKYGGYEQYF. The CDR3 DNA reads TGTGCCATCAGTGTAAAGTACGGGGGCTACGAGCAGTACTTC.

V is TRBV6-1 and J is TRBJ2-2, with D possibly TRBD2 on 7 matching bases. This CDR3 spans 14 amino acids. Trimming removed 10 bases from V and 3 bases from J, with 15 bases in between. CDR1 is MNHNS, CDR2 SASEGT, per germline. Written as DNA, the CDR3 is TGTGCCACCGGGGGGCTACGAGACACCGGGGAGCTGTTTTTT. Translated: CATGGLRDTGELFF.

In this sample, this clonotype turned up many times. The chain has TRBV28 and TRBJ2-5; 7 bases are a match to TRBD2. This CDR3 spans 15 amino acids. Trimming took 5 bases from V and 2 from J; bases not matched to a gene: 8. The germline V gene has CDR1 MDHEN and CDR2 SYDVKM. CDR3 protein: CASSGGGSWQETQYF. CDR3 in DNA: TGTGCCAGCAGTGGGGGGGGTAGCTGGCAAGAGACCCAGTACTTC.

This clonotype was counted ten times or more. V usage is TRBV28 and J usage is TRBJ2-1; unclear D gene. Germline CDR1 and CDR2: MDHEN and SYDVKM. The CDR3 extends over 15 amino acids. V lost 5 bases and J 0 bases, leaving 11 bases between the germline ends. As DNA, the CDR3 is TGTGCCAGCAGTCCCCCCTTTAGCTCCTACAATGAGCAGTTCTTC. Amino acid sequence: CASSPPFSSYNEQFF.

At least ten counts were recorded for this clonotype. The V and J genes are TRBV2 and TRBJ1-1; 10 bases are a match to TRBD1. Germline V lookup: CDR1 SNHLY, CDR2 FYNNEI. Trimming cost V 6 bases and J 5 bases; bases outside gene matches: 12. This CDR3 has 16 residues. The CDR3 nucleotides are TGTGCCAGCAGCGGACAGGGGGAATATATGAGGACTGAAGCTTTCTTT. Amino acids: CASSGQGEYMRTEAFF.

This clonotype was picked up a small number of times. The gene calls are TRBV6-1 and TRBJ1-4; no clear D gene. The ends were cut back, 1 base at V and 7 bases at J, with 16 bases in the middle. In germline, CDR1 is MNHNS, CDR2 SASEGT. CDR3 length equals 16 residues. CDR3 in DNA: TGTGCCAGCAGTGAAGATGGGCCGGGTAGGGTTGAAAAACTGTTTTTT. Translation: CASSEDGPGRVEKLFF.

This clonotype was detected ten times or more. The rearrangement links TRBV2 to TRBJ1-4; possibly TRBD1 for D (6 bases). V was shortened by 6 bases and J by 6 bases, with 23 bases between the two germline ends. Germline-derived CDR1 and CDR2 are SNHLY and FYNNEI. This CDR3 has 17 amino acids. The DNA of the CDR3 is TGTGCCAGCAGGCGAGGGTTAGGGGGGACCTTCGATGAAAAACTGTTTTTT. Translated, it gives CASRRGLGGTFDEKLFF.

This clonotype showed up just a few times. The chain links TRBV20-1 to TRBJ2-7, with TRBD2 as a possible D gene (6 bases). The CDR3 is 12 amino acids. V lost 7 bases and J lost 0, with 10 bases in between. Germline-derived CDR1 and CDR2 are DFQATT and SNEGSKA (reference sequence). This CDR3 reads CSGEDDSYEQYF. The DNA of the CDR3 is TGCAGTGGGGAGGACGACTCCTACGAGCAGTACTTC.

This clonotype was picked up one time. V usage is TRBV10-3 and J usage is TRBJ1-6; weak D call: TRBD1 (6 bases). Looked up from germline, CDR1 is ENHRY and CDR2 is SYGVKD. Trimming removed 0 bases from V and 3 bases from J, with 9 bases in between. There are 16 residues in the CDR3. The CDR3 protein is CAISESGTLYNSPLHF. The CDR3 region has the DNA TGTGCCATCAGTGAGTCGGGGACACTCTATAATTCACCCCTCCACTTT.

This clonotype was detected only a few times. The chain carries TRBV29-1 and TRBJ2-7; D might be TRBD1 or TRBD2, each matching 6 bases. V was shortened by 4 bases and J by 0 bases, with 10 bases between the two germline ends. From germline, CDR1 is SQVTM and CDR2 ANQGSEA. There are 13 residues in the CDR3. The CDR3 spells CSVGTGASYEQYF. The CDR3 region has the DNA TGCAGCGTTGGTACGGGGGCCTCCTACGAGCAGTACTTC.

This clonotype was seen at least ten times. This CDR3 reads CASSLGGSEQFF. The DNA of the CDR3 is TGTGCCAGCAGCTTAGGCGGATCTGAGCAGTTCTTC. V usage is TRBV11-2 and J usage is TRBJ2-1; D unclear. This CDR3 has 12 residues. V shed 1 base and J shed 9 bases, with 7 bases lying between them. Germline V gene data show CDR1 as SGHAT and CDR2 as FQNNGV. Variable domain in full (rest from reference TRBV11-2 and TRBJ2-1): EAGVAQSPRYKIIEKRQSVAFWCNPISGHATLYWYQQILGQGPKLLIQFQNNGVVDDSQLPKDRFSAERLKGVDSTLKIQPAKLEDSAVYLCASSLGGSEQFFGPGTRLTVL.

This clonotype was seen a handful of times. The rearrangement links TRBV30 to TRBJ1-2; D gene uncertain. The CDR3 extends over 13 amino acids. Germline V lookup: CDR1 GTSNPN, CDR2 SVGIG (reference sequence). Trimming stripped 7 bases from V and 1 base from J, with 13 bases between. The CDR3 DNA sequence: TGTGCCTCCCCGCAGCCCGTTAACTATGGCTACACCTTC. It translates to CASPQPVNYGYTF.

This clonotype was detected many times. The V gene is TRBV6-1, the J gene TRBJ1-2; D gene uncertain. Germline V CDR1 and CDR2: MNHNS, SASEGT. The CDR3 runs to 14 residues. With 2 bases removed from V and 8 bases from J, the gap between germline ends came to 15 bases. The CDR3 loop reads CASSEIWQKGGYTF. The CDR3 DNA reads as TGTGCCAGCAGTGAAATCTGGCAAAAAGGGGGCTACACCTTC.

In its sample, this clonotype was seen a few times. The rearrangement joins TRBV29-1 to TRBJ1-2, with D hard to call. V was pared by 3 bases and J by 4 bases, with 15 bases between. CDR3 size: 14 residues. Germline V gene sequence: CDR1 SQVTM, CDR2 ANQGSEA. This CDR3 is CSVEGIGGGYGYTF. In nucleotides, the CDR3 is TGCAGCGTTGAGGGTATAGGAGGTGGCTATGGCTACACCTTC.

This clonotype was recorded at least ten times. The chain recombines TRBV20-1 with TRBJ2-1, with TRBD2 matching 8 bases. Germline V gene lookup returns CDR1 DFQATT and CDR2 SNEGSKA (reference sequence). The CDR3 runs to 17 residues. V gave up 1 base and J gave up 6 bases; unmatched junction bases: 14. This CDR3 reads CSARALREASSLNEQFF. For the CDR3, the DNA is TGCAGTGCTAGAGCTTTGCGGGAGGCCTCCTCGCTCAATGAGCAGTTCTTC.